This T cell receptor beta chain was sequenced for a study of cytomegalovirus exposure and HLA in healthy donors (dated by TCRdb to 2015 to 2018). Regarding the complete study: According to an earlier analysis of a few hundred of the donors, about 180 million T cells yielded 100 million or so unique TCR beta sequences and about 280 Gb of sequence data. An early release covering roughly 640 HLA-typed donors comprised approximately 290 gigabases of sequencing data and around 80 million unique TCR sequences. The genetic ancestry cluster associated with self-reported Caucasian donors included approximately 85% of the roughly 400 genotyped donors. The aim of the study was to test whether cataloging public T cell receptors could identify signatures of past pathogen exposure. The study used immunosequencing to profile the T cell repertoires of several hundred subjects and linked those repertoires to cytomegalovirus serostatus. In addition to the first cohort of roughly 670 subjects, a separate validation cohort of 130 or so different subjects was used. The study combined high-throughput TCR immunosequencing, statistical association of individual TCRs with disease status, and machine learning to predict cytomegalovirus infection status. A later analysis re-analyzed previously published TCR beta repertoires from roughly 600 donors and added high-resolution HLA genotyping to study TCR occurrence patterns. Rather than drawing on any new phenotypic data, the later analysis identified candidate immune exposures from TCR beta sequences and the way those sequences occurred across donors. An earlier analysis of approximately 630 of the donors applied high-throughput TCR beta sequencing to assess whether each TCR beta V gene segment acted as functional or pseudogenic. Donor age, sex, ethnicity and CMV serostatus were collected together with the repertoire data. In a later genetic analysis, genome-wide SNP genotypes for about three fifths of the roughly 670 donors were used, and that subset was treated as a discovery cohort. All discovery cohort repertoires had been generated on a single sequencing platform. HLA typing included class I and class II loci at four-digit resolution. Typing coverage varied by locus: roughly 620-640 donors for A, B, C, DRB1 and DQB1; some 520 for DQA1; about 570 for DPA1; approximately 490 for DPB1. Four or five DR-DQ haplotypes were handled as single units for association and clustering because linkage in the cohort was strong. Across under 500 genotyped donors of the cohort, an average of roughly 230,000 unique TCR beta nucleotide sequences per donor were sequenced, and roughly a sixth of those sequences were non-productive. Broad study findings and their caveats: In a later analysis, most CMV-associated TCR beta chains were found to appear HLA-restricted, with HLA associations seemingly driven largely by CMV exposure. Compared with the roughly 670-donor mean, donors in an Asian-associated ancestry cluster had fewer N-insertions in productive TCRs, according to a later genetic analysis. A later analysis found that HLA-associated TCR beta chains were more clonally expanded and had lower generation probabilities than equally common non-associated chains. The study gave a list of over 150 TCR beta chains associated with cytomegalovirus. Presence/absence analyses assumed roughly uniform sequencing depth across donors, an assumption that may not hold. Immune exposure information for the cohort was limited to CMV serostatus. The classifier was reported to diagnose cytomegalovirus status with high specificity and sensitivity in both the original and validation cohorts. In this cohort, only TCR beta chains were sequenced, and detectable features were limited by the absence of alpha or paired-chain data. Because the 87-base-pair reads could not distinguish some IMGT-functional V segments, including TRBV6-2 and TRBV6-3, those segments were excluded. Most TCR sequences were observed very rarely across donors, whereas some public TCRs were present in many individuals. The authors suggested that the approach could potentially be generalized to other disease states and immunological phenotypes. HLA typing was unavailable for some donors at each locus, so association tests used only the typed subset. A further reported finding was that TCR beta sequences accurately predicted the HLA-A and HLA-B alleles for most subjects in the first cohort. An association between a missense DCLRE1C variant and V-gene and J-gene trimming of TCR beta chains was found in a later genetic analysis and replicated in an independent cohort. A later analysis found that TCR association rates varied across HLA loci, with DRB1 alleles showing the most associated TCRs and HLA-C alleles the fewest. Correlated functional status among segregating V segments might reflect linkage disequilibrium, but an unknown experimental factor could not be ruled out. In a later analysis, several top co-occurrence clusters were reported to appear linked to parvovirus B19, influenza, CMV and Epstein-Barr virus. Three of the identified cytomegalovirus-associated TCR beta chains were confirmed in vitro to be specific for cytomegalovirus antigens. In an earlier analysis of 450 to 750 of the donors, most TCR beta V segments appeared in productive rearrangements about 90% or about 30% of the time, broadly matching IMGT annotations. A group of highly shared sequence variants was considered likely to be a technical artifact of the sequencing pipeline. Assigning TCR associations to individual alleles was difficult when HLA alleles, especially DR and DQ, strongly co-occurred. In a later analysis, 15,000 to 20,000 TCR beta sequences were associated with specific HLA alleles at a false discovery rate of 0.05. Because counts were too low, seventeen rarely observed V segments, including chromosome 9 orphons, were left out of the earlier analysis of a few hundred of the donors.

A word on this clone: It lacks a known antigen. No base qualities exist here, and no much larger clone lies one base off it.

The cohort comprised some 700 healthy bone marrow donors. At the time of sampling, all cohort members were nominally healthy, though unrecorded immune exposures were likely present. The donor tested CMV seropositive, placing the donor among the 250 to 350 seropositive members of the cohort. Every donor gave a peripheral blood sample, and the peripheral blood mononuclear cells from that sample were used for TCR beta sequencing. Genomic DNA was extracted from the blood cell samples with the Qiagen DNeasy Blood Extraction Kit. Libraries were constructed by the immunoSEQ multiplex PCR assay. For the multiplex PCR, a mixture combining 60 forward primers for TCR Vbeta segments and 13 reverse primers for TCR Jbeta segments was used. The CDR3 region of rearranged TCR beta genes was amplified from genomic DNA by a multiplex PCR assay. The amplified TCR beta libraries were sequenced on the Illumina HiSeq System as 87-base-pair reads. Under the source paper's analysis protocol: In a later analysis, tens of millions of unique TCR beta chains were counted across the 666 repertoires, and roughly 11 million of these chains were shared by at least two donors. Raw reads were error-corrected and collapsed into unique sequences by a nearest-neighbor algorithm in which closely related sequences were merged to remove PCR and sequencing errors. CDR3 sequences were aligned to IMGT reference sequences to assign V, D and J gene segments. For a sequence to be retained, a match of at least six nucleotides was required to both a V gene segment and a J gene segment. Rearrangements were classified as productive when the CDR3 lacked stop codons and remained in frame with V and J, and all other rearrangements were classified as non-productive. Following IMGT convention, CDR3 was defined as the stretch from the second conserved V-encoded cysteine to the conserved J-encoded phenylalanine. In an earlier analysis of more than 550 of the donors, sequences lacking an unambiguous match to a single V gene segment were excluded. In an earlier analysis of 587 of the donors, a V segment was called functional when productive rearrangements were above 56.7%, and segregating when the standard deviation between donors exceeded 5%. A statistical classification framework was built to diagnose cytomegalovirus status from the catalog of TCR beta chain sequences. V and J gene assignment, in a later analysis, came from comparing TCR nucleotide sequences with IMGT/GENE-DB human TR gene sequences. Using the TCRdist pipeline, a later analysis assigned CDR3 sequences along with most-parsimonious VDJ recombination scenarios. In a later analysis, every TCR beta chain was defined by the combination of its CDR3 amino acid sequence and its V-gene family, and reads without a unique V-gene family were dropped. As a way to deal with suspected cross-contamination and a sequencing artifact, a later analysis dropped hundreds of nucleotide sequences that were highly shared and had low generation probability. In a later analysis, a clonal expansion index was calculated for each public chain from normalized within-repertoire ranks of inferred template counts. In a later analysis, generation probabilities were computed using a VDJ recombination model fitted to out-of-frame rearrangements, and the results were checked against IGoR. Hypergeometric tests were used in a later analysis to score TCR-TCR, TCR-HLA and TCR-CMV co-occurrence, with a repertoire-size bias correction applied to the TCR pairs. False discovery rates were estimated in a later analysis by permuting HLA or CMV assignments 20 times. In a later analysis, co-occurring TCRs were grouped using DBSCAN, with TCRdist sequence similarity added in when clustering inside HLA-allele-positive subsets. Repertoires with fewer than 30,000 or more than 120,000 public chains, plus five repertoires with anomalous nucleotide sharing, were excluded from co-occurrence clustering. What TCRdb holds here is the immuneACCESS table cut down to in-frame rearrangements. Part of the clones is not present; checked against another copy, under half of the missing clones reflect an unresolved V gene, and the others are unexplained. V and J calls and clone size follow that table, whereas D and trimming were derived from the DNA. In all, the sample holds around 180,000 clones, and around four fifths of those were seen once. The ten biggest clones cover under 15% of the sample.

For CDR1 and CDR2, the germline V gene lists SNHLY and FYNNEI. V has 5 bases trimmed and J has 6 bases trimmed; junction bases matching no gene number 8. Inclusive of the bounding cysteine and phenylalanine, the CDR3 is 16 residues long. Only the CDR3 DNA stays, 48 bases, in frame from base 1. This sequence originates from a woman in her 50s in good health and CMV-seropositive. In this chain, TRBV2 is recombined with TRBJ2-2, with TRBD2 matching 11 junction bases. Sequences were obtained from PBMCs. The CDR3 amino acid sequence is: CASSPTSGGHPGELFF. In nucleotides, the sequence is TGTGCCAGCAGTCCTACTAGCGGGGGTCATCCCGGGGAGCTGTTTTTT.